The rows below give T cell receptor beta chains drawn from one sample of a study of T cell repertoires in cytomegalovirus infection. Via MiXCR, TCRdb re-called the reads, giving one row per CDR3 protein. In the table there are 350,000 to 450,000 distinct CDR3 sequences, 15% to 20% of which are singletons. Sequenced input: PBMCs. The receptors come from a human donor in good health (CMV status not recorded). Some clones in this sample may be carry-over from other donors' samples. The CDR3 runs from the conserved cysteine through the conserved F or W. Fields, in order: V gene, CDR3 length, CDR3 protein.

V gene: TRBV9; CDR3 length: 11; CDR3 protein: CASSVAREQYF
V gene: TRBV7-2; CDR3 length: 17; CDR3 protein: CASSLEATSRANEKLFF
V gene: TRBV6-1; CDR3 length: 17; CDR3 protein: CASGQTSGRAQAYEQFF
V gene: TRBV6-6; CDR3 length: 14; CDR3 protein: CASSYSTGYNEQFF
V gene: TRBV5-1; CDR3 length: 16; CDR3 protein: CASSARLAGSTDTQYF
V gene: TRBV10-3; CDR3 length: 13; CDR3 protein: CAISGAESYEQYF
V gene: TRBV7-6; CDR3 length: 16; CDR3 protein: CASSFPSRAYQETQYF
V gene: TRBV7-2; CDR3 length: 14; CDR3 protein: CASSFGGTQETQYF
V gene: TRBV7-2; CDR3 length: 15; CDR3 protein: CASSLGPGSYNEQFF
V gene: TRBV12-3/TRBV12-4; CDR3 length: 12; CDR3 protein: CASSFEVNEQFF
V gene: TRBV6-1; CDR3 length: 15; CDR3 protein: CASSRQQNMNTEAFF
V gene: TRBV20-1; CDR3 length: 15; CDR3 protein: CSALNAGTTKNIQYF
V gene: TRBV10-3; CDR3 length: 12; CDR3 protein: CAAGSGEWEAFF
V gene: TRBV19; CDR3 length: 15; CDR3 protein: CASSSRTGRTGELFF
V gene: TRBV7-2; CDR3 length: 14; CDR3 protein: CASSLDIANEKLFF
V gene: TRBV5-4; CDR3 length: 18; CDR3 protein: CASSPRTSGGTSYNEQFF
V gene: TRBV20-1; CDR3 length: 14; CDR3 protein: CSARGGEFQETQYF
V gene: TRBV10-3; CDR3 length: 13; CDR3 protein: CAISDFGGYEQYF
V gene: TRBV12-3/TRBV12-4; CDR3 length: 15; CDR3 protein: CASSSSREGTDTQYF
V gene: TRBV5-6; CDR3 length: 12; CDR3 protein: CASSRGTAEAFF
V gene: TRBV5-5; CDR3 length: 14; CDR3 protein: CASSLQGGDTEAFF
V gene: TRBV6-1; CDR3 length: 14; CDR3 protein: CASGTGTINSPLHF
V gene: TRBV6-1; CDR3 length: 15; CDR3 protein: CASSPAGGSYYEQFF
V gene: TRBV7-2; CDR3 length: 13; CDR3 protein: CASISLQGTEAFF
V gene: TRBV25-1; CDR3 length: 14; CDR3 protein: CASTTYASTDTQYF
V gene: TRBV7-2; CDR3 length: 16; CDR3 protein: CASSWTSGGVADTQYF
V gene: TRBV7-9; CDR3 length: 17; CDR3 protein: CASSPRGRTSGGGEQFF
V gene: TRBV6-2/TRBV6-3; CDR3 length: 15; CDR3 protein: CASSPRRGLQETQYF
V gene: TRBV29-1; CDR3 length: 14; CDR3 protein: CSVEDRGLGNGYTF
V gene: TRBV7-9; CDR3 length: 13; CDR3 protein: CASQQGGGGEQYF
V gene: TRBV7-2; CDR3 length: 19; CDR3 protein: CASSPRPSRGTNTRWAQYF
V gene: TRBV5-1; CDR3 length: 16; CDR3 protein: CASSLWGSRARQPQHF
V gene: TRBV6-2/TRBV6-3; CDR3 length: 16; CDR3 protein: CASSYSSLAGAYEQYF
V gene: TRBV29-1; CDR3 length: 13; CDR3 protein: CSGGGGQGETQYF
V gene: TRBV7-2; CDR3 length: 16; CDR3 protein: CASSHPAGTGYYEQYF
V gene: TRBV6-6; CDR3 length: 13; CDR3 protein: CASSYPPGNTIYF
V gene: TRBV7-3; CDR3 length: 15; CDR3 protein: CASSLVAKLYNEQFF
V gene: TRBV7-9; CDR3 length: 16; CDR3 protein: CASSSDRTSGGYEQFF
V gene: TRBV10-3; CDR3 length: 21; CDR3 protein: CAISQTSGDRQAKKNTGELFF
V gene: TRBV20-1; CDR3 length: 12; CDR3 protein: CSASGSMHEAFF
V gene: TRBV7-2; CDR3 length: 16; CDR3 protein: CASSLPASGMGTEQFF
V gene: TRBV4-3; CDR3 length: 16; CDR3 protein: CASSQLDGTSTDTQYF
V gene: TRBV2; CDR3 length: 15; CDR3 protein: CASSDGSGIPSPLHF
V gene: TRBV12-3/TRBV12-4; CDR3 length: 16; CDR3 protein: CASTQTGFSSNQPQHF
V gene: TRBV7-8; CDR3 length: 12; CDR3 protein: CASSFESQPQHF
V gene: TRBV7-9; CDR3 length: 12; CDR3 protein: CASSRGLGEAFF